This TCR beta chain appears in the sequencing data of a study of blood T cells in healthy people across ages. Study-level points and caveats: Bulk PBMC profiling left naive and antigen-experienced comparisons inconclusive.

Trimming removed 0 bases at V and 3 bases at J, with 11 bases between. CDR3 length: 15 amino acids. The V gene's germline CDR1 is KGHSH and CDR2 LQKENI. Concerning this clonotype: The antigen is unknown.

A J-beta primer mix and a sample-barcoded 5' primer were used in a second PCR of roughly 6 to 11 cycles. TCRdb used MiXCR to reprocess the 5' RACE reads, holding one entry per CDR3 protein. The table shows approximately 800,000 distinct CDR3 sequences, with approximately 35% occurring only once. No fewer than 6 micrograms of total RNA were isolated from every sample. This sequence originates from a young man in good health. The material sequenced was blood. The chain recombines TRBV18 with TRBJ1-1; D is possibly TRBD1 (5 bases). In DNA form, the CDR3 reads TGTGCCAGCTCACCACCGAATTGGGGGTACACTGAAGCTTTCTTT. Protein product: CASSPPNWGYTEAFF. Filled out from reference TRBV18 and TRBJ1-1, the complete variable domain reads NAGVMQNPRHLVRRRGQEARLRCSPMKGHSHVYWYRQLPEEGLKFMVYLQKENIIDESGMPKERFSAEFPKEGPSILRIQQVVRGDSAAYFCASSPPNWGYTEAFFGQGTRLTVV.